This T cell receptor (beta chain) was obtained from a study of beta chain features in type 1 diabetes. Overall study findings and caveats: Whether HLA type influences TCRB rearrangement remained unresolved here.

Remarks on this clone: Its antigen is as yet unknown.

By way of CD45RO/CCR7/CD25/CD127/CD95/CD27, the CD4+ regulatory, stem cell-like memory, central memory and naive cells were sorted. Sequenced material consisted of expressed TCRB transcripts (all of the isolated RNA was reverse transcribed). Data came from immunoSEQ multiplex PCR; TCRdb stores just in-frame clones and leaves some out. The data contain about 140,000 clones, roughly 9.3% of them seen just once; the ten biggest clones take up approximately 0.65%. Trimming at V came to 9 bases and at J to 0 bases, leaving 7 bases not matched to a gene. The length of the CDR3 is 15 residues. The germline CDR1 and CDR2 sequences are ENHRY and SYGVKD.

The sample taken for sequencing was central memory CD4+ T cells from blood. The chain recombines TRBV10-3 with TRBJ2-2; 7 bases agree with TRBD2. This sequence originates from a woman between 40 and 55 years old in good health. The CDR3 spells CAINRGVANTGELFF. The CDR3 coding sequence is TGTGCCATAAACCGGGGGGTTGCGAACACCGGGGAGCTGTTTTTT.